This T cell receptor (beta chain) is from a study of CD8 T cells in ankylosing spondylitis. General observations from the study: Seven to nine highly homologous variants formed a TCR beta motif that appeared characteristic of ankylosing spondylitis blood.

V was shortened by 3 bases and J by 9 bases, with 9 bases between the two germline ends. Germline-derived CDR1 and CDR2 are MNHEY and SVGEGT. The CDR3 extends over 12 amino acids. In regard to this clonotype: The antigen is undetermined.

Each CDR3 protein is one row after TCRdb ran MiXCR on the 5' RACE reads. Among roughly 670,000 distinct CDR3 sequences listed, around 20% were seen once. The clonotype comes from a male donor with ankylosing spondylitis. Sequenced: blood, either unsorted or a sorted T cell fraction (not recorded which). The J gene is TRBJ2-1, the V gene TRBV6-2 or TRBV6-3; a possible D gene is TRBD2 (7 bases). CDR3 residues: CASSYGGAEQFF. CDR3 nucleotide sequence: TGTGCCAGCAGTTATGGGGGGGCTGAGCAGTTCTTC.